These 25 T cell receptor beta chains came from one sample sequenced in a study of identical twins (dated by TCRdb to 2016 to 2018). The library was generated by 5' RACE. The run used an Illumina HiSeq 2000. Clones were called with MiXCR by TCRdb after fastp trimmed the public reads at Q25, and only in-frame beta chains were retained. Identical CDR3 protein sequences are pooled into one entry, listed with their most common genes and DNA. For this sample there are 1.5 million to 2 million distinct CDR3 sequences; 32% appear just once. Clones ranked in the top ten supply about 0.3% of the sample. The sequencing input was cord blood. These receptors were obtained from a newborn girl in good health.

Written as DNA, the CDR3 is TGTGCCAGCAACAACATGGGGCCAGATACGCAGTATTTT. Its translation: CASNNMGPDTQYF. The gene calls are TRBV9 and TRBJ2-3; perhaps TRBD1 as D (5 bases). This CDR3 contains 13 residues. CDR1 and CDR2 (germline): SGDLS, YYNGEE. Between the trimmed V and J ends, which lost 6 bases and 4 bases, there was a span of 12 bases.

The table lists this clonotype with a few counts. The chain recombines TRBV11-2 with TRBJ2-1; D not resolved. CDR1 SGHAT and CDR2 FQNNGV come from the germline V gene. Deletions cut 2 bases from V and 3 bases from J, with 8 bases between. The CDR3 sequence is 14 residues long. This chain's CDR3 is CASSLINGYNEQFF. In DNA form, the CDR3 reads TGTGCCAGCAGCTTAATTAATGGCTACAATGAGCAGTTCTTC.

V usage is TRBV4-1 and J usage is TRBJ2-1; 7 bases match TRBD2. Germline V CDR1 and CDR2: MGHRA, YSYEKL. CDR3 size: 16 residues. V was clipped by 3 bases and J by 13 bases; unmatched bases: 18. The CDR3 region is CASSHPTGRGVYTQFF. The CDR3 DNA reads TGCGCCAGCAGCCACCCCACGGGACGGGGGGTCTACACACAGTTCTTC.

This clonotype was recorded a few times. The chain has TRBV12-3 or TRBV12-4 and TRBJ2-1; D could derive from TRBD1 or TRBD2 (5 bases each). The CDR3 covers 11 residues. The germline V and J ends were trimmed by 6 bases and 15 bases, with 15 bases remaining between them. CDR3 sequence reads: CASSPGTVLFF. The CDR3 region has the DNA TGTGCCAGCAGCCCGGGGACGGTTTTGTTCTTC.

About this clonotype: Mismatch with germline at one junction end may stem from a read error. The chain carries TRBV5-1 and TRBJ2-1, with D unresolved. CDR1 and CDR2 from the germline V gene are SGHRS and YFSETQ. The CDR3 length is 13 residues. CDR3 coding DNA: TGCGCCAGCAGCCCCTTAAACCACAATGATCAGTTCTTC. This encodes CASSPLNHNDQFF.

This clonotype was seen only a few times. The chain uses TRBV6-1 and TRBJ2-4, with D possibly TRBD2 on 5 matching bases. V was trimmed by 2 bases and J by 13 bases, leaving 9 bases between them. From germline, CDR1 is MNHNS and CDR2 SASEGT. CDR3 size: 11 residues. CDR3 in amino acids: CASSEFWEQYF. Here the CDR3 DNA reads TGTGCCAGCAGTGAATTCTGGGAGCAGTACTTC.

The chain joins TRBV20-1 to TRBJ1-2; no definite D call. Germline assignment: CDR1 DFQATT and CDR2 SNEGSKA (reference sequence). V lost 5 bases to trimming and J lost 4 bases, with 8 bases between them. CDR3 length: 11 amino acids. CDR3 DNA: TGCAGTGCTGAGGAGGTCTATGGCTACACCTTC. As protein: CSAEEVYGYTF.

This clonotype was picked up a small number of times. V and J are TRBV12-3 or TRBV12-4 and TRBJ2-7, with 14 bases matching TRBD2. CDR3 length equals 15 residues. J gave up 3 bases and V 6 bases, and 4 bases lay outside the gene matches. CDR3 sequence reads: CASRGTSGGLYEQYF. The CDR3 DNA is TGTGCCAGCAGGGGGACTAGCGGGGGTCTCTACGAGCAGTACTTC.

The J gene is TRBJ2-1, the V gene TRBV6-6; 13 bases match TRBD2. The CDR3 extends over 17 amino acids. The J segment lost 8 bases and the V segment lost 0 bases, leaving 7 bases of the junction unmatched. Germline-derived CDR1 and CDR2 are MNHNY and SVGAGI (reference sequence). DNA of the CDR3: TGTGCCAGCAGTTACTCACTAGCGGGGGGGCTTTTGGATGAGCAGTTCTTC. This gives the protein CASSYSLAGGLLDEQFF.

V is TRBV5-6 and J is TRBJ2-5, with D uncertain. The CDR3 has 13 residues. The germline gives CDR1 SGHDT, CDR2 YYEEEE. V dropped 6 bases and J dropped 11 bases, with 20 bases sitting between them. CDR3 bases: TGTGCCAGCAAGGGTGAGCCCTACAATGAGCAGTACTTC. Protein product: CASKGEPYNEQYF.

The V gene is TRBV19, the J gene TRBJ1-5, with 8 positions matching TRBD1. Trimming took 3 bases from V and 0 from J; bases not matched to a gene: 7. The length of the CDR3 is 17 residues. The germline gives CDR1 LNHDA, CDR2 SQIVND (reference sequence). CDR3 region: CASSIYRGAISNQPQHF. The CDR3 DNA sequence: TGTGCCAGTAGTATTTACAGGGGGGCGATTAGCAATCAGCCCCAGCATTTT.

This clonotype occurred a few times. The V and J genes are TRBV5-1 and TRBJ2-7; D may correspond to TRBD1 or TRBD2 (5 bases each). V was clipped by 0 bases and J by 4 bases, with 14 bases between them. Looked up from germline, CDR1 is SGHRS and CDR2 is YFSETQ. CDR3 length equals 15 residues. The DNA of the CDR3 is TGCGCCAGCAGCTTGGGGGGACCCCGTCCTTACGAGCAGTACTTC. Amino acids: CASSLGGPRPYEQYF.

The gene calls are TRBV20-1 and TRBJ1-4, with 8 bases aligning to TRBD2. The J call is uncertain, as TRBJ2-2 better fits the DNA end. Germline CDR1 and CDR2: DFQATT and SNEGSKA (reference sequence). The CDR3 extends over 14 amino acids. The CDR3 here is CSARRREDTGELFF. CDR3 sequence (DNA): TGCAGTGCTAGAAGGCGGGAGGACACCGGGGAGCTGTTTTTT.

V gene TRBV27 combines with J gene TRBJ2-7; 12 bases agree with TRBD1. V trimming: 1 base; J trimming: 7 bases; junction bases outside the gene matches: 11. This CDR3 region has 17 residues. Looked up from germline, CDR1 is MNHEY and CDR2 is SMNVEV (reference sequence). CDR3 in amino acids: CASSLLEPGQGAREQYF. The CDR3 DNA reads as TGTGCCAGCAGTTTATTGGAACCGGGACAGGGGGCGCGAGAGCAGTACTTC.

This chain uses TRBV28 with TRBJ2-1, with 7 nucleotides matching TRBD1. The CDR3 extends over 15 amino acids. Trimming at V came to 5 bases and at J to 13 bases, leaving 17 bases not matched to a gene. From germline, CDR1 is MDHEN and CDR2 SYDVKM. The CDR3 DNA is TGTGCCAGCAGTGAACCACAGGGGTTCGGGGAGACCCAGTTCTTC. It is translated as CASSEPQGFGETQFF.

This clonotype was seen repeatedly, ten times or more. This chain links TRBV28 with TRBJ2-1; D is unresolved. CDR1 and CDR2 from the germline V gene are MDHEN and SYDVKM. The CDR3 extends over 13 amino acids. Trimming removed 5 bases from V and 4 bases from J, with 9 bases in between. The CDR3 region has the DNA TGTGCCAGCAGTAGTAACAGATACAATGAGCAGTTCTTC. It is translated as CASSSNRYNEQFF. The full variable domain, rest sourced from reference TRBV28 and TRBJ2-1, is DVKVTQSSRYLVKRTGEKVFLECVQDMDHENMFWYRQDPGLGLRLIYFSYDVKMKEKGDIPEGYSVSREKKERFSLILESASTNQTSMYLCASSSNRYNEQFFGPGTRLTVL.

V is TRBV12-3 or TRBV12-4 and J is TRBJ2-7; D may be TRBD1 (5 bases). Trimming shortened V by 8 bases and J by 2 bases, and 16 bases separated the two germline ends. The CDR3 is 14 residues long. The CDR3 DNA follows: TGTGCCAGCGGGGTTTGGACACGGGCCTACGAGCAGTACTTC. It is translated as CASGVWTRAYEQYF.

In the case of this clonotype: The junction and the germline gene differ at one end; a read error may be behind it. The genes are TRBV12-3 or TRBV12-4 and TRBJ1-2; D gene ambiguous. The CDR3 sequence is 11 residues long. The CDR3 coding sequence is TGTTCCAGCAGTTTTAGCTATGGCTACACCTTC. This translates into CSSSFSYGYTF.

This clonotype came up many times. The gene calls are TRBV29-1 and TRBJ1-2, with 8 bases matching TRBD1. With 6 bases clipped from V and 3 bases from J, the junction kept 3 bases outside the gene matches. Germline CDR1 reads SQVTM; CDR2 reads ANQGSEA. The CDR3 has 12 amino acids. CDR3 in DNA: TGCAGCGTGGCAGGGGGCGACTATGGCTACACCTTC. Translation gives CSVAGGDYGYTF.

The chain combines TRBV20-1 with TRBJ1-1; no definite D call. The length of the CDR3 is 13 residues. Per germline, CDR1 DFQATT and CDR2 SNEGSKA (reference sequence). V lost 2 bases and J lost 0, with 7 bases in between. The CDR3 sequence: CSARKGMNTEAFF. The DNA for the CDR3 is TGCAGTGCTAGAAAGGGTATGAACACTGAAGCTTTCTTT.

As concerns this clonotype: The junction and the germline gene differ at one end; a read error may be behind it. The CDR3 region is CASSIGTSGSHEQFF. In nucleotides, the CDR3 is TGTGCCAGCAGCATAGGGACTAGCGGGAGTCATGAGCAGTTCTTC. The V and J genes are TRBV13 and TRBJ2-1; the match to TRBD2 covers 14 bases. There are 15 residues in the CDR3. Germline-derived CDR1 and CDR2 are PRHDT and FYEKMQ (reference sequence).

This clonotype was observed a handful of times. The CDR3 region is CATLGGLSSYNEQYF. As DNA, the CDR3 is TGCGCCACCCTGGGGGGGCTGAGCTCCTACAATGAGCAGTACTTC. This chain connects TRBV10-2 to TRBJ2-1; weak D call: TRBD2 (7 bases). The J call is in doubt because the DNA end fits TRBJ2-7 better. CDR3 length: 15 residues. Germline V CDR1 and CDR2: WSHSY, SAAADI.

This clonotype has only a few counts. The CDR3 is CASSQTGLRTGNYGYTF. CDR3 DNA: TGTGCCAGCAGCCAGACAGGCCTTCGGACAGGGAACTATGGCTACACCTTC. The J gene is TRBJ1-2, the V gene TRBV11-2, with 8 bases fitting TRBD1. The CDR3 has 17 residues. Unmatched junction bases numbered 13, after V lost 5 bases and J lost 2 bases. CDR1 is SGHAT and CDR2 is FQNNGV in the germline V gene.

This chain's CDR3 is CASSVRSRDEQYF. CDR3 coding DNA: TGTGCCAGCAGCGTCAGGAGCCGCGATGAGCAGTACTTC. V is TRBV11-2 and J is TRBJ2-7; no reliable D call. The V gene's germline CDR1 is SGHAT and CDR2 FQNNGV. The CDR3 totals 13 residues. Trimming left V 5 bases short and J 7 bases short, with 15 bases between.

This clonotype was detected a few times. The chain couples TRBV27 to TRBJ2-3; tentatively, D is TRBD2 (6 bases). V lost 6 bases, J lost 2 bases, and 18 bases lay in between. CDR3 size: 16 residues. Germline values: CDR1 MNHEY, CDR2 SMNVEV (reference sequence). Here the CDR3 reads CASSPGLQGITDTQYF. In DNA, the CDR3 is TGTGCCAGCAGCCCGGGACTCCAAGGCATCACAGATACGCAGTATTTT.